The source of this T cell receptor beta chain is a study of blood T cell repertoires in COVID-19. The table came from immunoSEQ multiplex PCR; TCRdb's copy has only in-frame clones and leaves some out. The sample has tens of thousands of clones, more than 75% seen once. Germline V CDR1 and CDR2: LNHNV, YYDKDF (reference sequence). The V gene lost 4 bases and the J gene lost 4 bases, with 9 bases spanning the gap. CDR3 length: 13 residues. The sample taken for sequencing was peripheral blood. The chain employs TRBV15 and TRBJ2-3, with D perhaps matching TRBD2 (5 bases). The receptor was isolated from a woman in her sixties with acute or convalescent COVID-19. The CDR3 sequence: CATSNSVADTQYF. CDR3 bases: TGTGCCACCAGCAATAGCGTCGCAGATACGCAGTATTTT.